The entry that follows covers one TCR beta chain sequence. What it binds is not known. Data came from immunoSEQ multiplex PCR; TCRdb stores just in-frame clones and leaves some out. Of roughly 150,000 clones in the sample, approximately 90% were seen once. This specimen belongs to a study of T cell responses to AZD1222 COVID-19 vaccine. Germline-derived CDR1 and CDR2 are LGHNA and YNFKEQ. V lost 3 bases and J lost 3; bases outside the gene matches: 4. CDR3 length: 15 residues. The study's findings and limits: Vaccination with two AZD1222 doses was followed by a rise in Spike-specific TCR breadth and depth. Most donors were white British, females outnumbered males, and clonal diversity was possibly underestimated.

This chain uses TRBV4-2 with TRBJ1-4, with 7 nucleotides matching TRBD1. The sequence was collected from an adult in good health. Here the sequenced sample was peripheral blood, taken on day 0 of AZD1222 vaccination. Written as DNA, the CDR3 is TGTGCCAGCAGCCATAGGACAGGCCCTAATGAAAAACTGTTTTTT. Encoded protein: CASSHRTGPNEKLFF.